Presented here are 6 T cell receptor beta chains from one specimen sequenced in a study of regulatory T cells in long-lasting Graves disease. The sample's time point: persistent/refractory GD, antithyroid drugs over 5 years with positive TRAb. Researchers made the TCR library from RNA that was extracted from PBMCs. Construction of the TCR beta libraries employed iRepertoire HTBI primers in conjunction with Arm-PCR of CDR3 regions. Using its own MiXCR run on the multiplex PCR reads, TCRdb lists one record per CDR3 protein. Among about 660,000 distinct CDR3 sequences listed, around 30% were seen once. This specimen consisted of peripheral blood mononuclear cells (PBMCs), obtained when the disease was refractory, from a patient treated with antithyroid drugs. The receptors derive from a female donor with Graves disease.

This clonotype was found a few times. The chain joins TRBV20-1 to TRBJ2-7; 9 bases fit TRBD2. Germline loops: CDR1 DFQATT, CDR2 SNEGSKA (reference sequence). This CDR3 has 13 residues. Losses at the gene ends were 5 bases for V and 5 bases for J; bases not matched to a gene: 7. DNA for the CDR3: TGCAGTGCTCTTAGCGGGAGTAAGCACGAGCAGTACTTC. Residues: CSALSGSKHEQYF.

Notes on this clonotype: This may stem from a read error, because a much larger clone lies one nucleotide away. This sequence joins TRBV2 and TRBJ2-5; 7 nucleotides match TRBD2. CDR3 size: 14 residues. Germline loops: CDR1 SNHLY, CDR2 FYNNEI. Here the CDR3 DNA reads TGTGCCGGCAGTGGGGGGGTGTACCAAGAGACCCAGTACTTC. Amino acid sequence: CAGSGGVYQETQYF.

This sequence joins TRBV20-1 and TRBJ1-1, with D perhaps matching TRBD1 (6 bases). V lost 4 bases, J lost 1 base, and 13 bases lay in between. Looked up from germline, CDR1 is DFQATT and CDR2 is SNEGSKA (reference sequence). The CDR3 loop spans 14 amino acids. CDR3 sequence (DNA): TGCAGTGCTAACGGGGGGCAGAGGAACACTGAAGCTTTCTTT. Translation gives CSANGGQRNTEAFF.

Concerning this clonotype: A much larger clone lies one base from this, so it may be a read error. The CDR3 protein is CASNYRDSSYEQYF. CDR3 DNA sequence: TGTGCCAGCAATTACCGGGACAGCTCCTACGAGCAGTACTTC. The chain combines TRBV6-9 with TRBJ2-7; TRBD1 matches 7 bases. Germline-derived CDR1 and CDR2 are MNHGY and SVAAGI. The CDR3 loop spans 14 amino acids. The V and J ends lost 7 bases and 0 bases, in that order; junction bases with no gene match: 6.

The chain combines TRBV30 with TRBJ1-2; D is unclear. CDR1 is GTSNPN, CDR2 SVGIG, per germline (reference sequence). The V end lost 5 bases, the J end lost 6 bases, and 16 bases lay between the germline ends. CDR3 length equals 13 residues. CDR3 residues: CAWSSRGGNGYTF. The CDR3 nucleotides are TGTGCCTGGTCCTCCCGAGGAGGGAATGGCTACACCTTC.

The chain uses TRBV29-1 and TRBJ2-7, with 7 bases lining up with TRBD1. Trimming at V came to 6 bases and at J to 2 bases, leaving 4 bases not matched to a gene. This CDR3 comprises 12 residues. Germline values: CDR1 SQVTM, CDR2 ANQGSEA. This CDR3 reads CSVQGQTYEQYF. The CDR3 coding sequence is TGCAGCGTCCAGGGACAGACCTACGAGCAGTACTTC.